One sample yielded the 7 T cell receptor beta chains listed below, sequenced in a study of blood T cells in healthy people across ages. Alongside a J-beta primer mix, a sample-barcoded 5' primer served in a second PCR lasting 7 to 11 cycles. Via MiXCR, TCRdb re-called the 5' RACE reads, giving one row per CDR3 protein. The sample consists of approximately 770,000 distinct CDR3 sequences, 58% of them appearing once. Sequenced material: blood. Every receptor here comes from a man aged 25-45 years in good health.

The V call is TRBV10-3, the J call TRBJ2-3; 7 nucleotides agree with TRBD2. V was pared by 10 bases and J by 2 bases, with 9 bases of the junction left unmatched. In germline, CDR1 is ENHRY, CDR2 SYGVKD. The CDR3 has 14 amino acids. The CDR3 sequence is CASNGGTITDTQYF. The CDR3 region has the DNA TGTGCCAGCAATGGGGGGACTATCACAGATACGCAGTATTTT.

With regard to this clonotype: One junction end disagrees with the germline gene, perhaps due to a read error. The chain joins TRBV7-2 to TRBJ2-1, with TRBD1 matching over 9 bases. The germline V gene encodes CDR1 SGHTA and CDR2 FQGNSA. This CDR3 is built from 17 residues. CDR3 region: CVSSLALGTGTSNEQFF. In nucleotides, the CDR3 is TGTGTCAGCAGCTTAGCCCTAGGGACAGGGACGAGCAATGAGCAGTTCTTC.

The genes are TRBV29-1 and TRBJ2-7, with D perhaps matching TRBD1 or TRBD2 (5 bases each). Germline-derived CDR1 and CDR2 are SQVTM and ANQGSEA. This CDR3 has 14 residues. V lost 5 bases and J 3 bases, leaving 17 bases between the germline ends. The CDR3 loop is CSVFSWDGIYEQYF. The CDR3 nucleotides are TGCAGCGTTTTTTCGTGGGACGGAATCTACGAGCAGTACTTC.

The chain has TRBV12-3 or TRBV12-4 and TRBJ1-4; D unclear. Between the trimmed V and J ends, which lost 6 bases and 4 bases, there was a span of 12 bases. This CDR3 spans 14 amino acids. CDR3 residues: CASSASHGNEKLFF. The CDR3 coding sequence is TGTGCCAGCAGCGCTTCACACGGTAATGAAAAACTGTTTTTT.

The chain uses TRBV2 and TRBJ2-1; unclear D gene. This CDR3 is 13 amino acids long. In germline, CDR1 is SNHLY, CDR2 FYNNEI. V was clipped by 4 bases and J by 6 bases, with 10 bases between them. The CDR3 sequence: CASSVMRGNEQFF. CDR3 coding DNA: TGTGCCAGCAGTGTAATGCGAGGCAATGAGCAGTTCTTC.

This clonotype showed up just a few times. The genes are TRBV5-1 and TRBJ2-7, with 8 bases aligning to TRBD1. The V and J ends lost 4 bases and 1 base, in that order; junction bases with no gene match: 10. CDR3 length: 16 residues. Germline V gene sequence: CDR1 SGHRS, CDR2 YFSETQ. CDR3 sequence (DNA): TGCGCCAGCAGCGAATCGCAGGGGGCGCGTTCCTACGAGCAGTACTTC. This translates into CASSESQGARSYEQYF. Supplemented by reference TRBV5-1 and TRBJ2-7, the full variable domain reads KAGVTQTPRYLIKTRGQQVTLSCSPISGHRSVSWYQQTPGQGLQFLFEYFSETQRNKGNFPGRFSGRQFSNSRSEMNVSTLELGDSALYLCASSESQGARSYEQYFGPGTRLTVT.

The V and J genes are TRBV4-2 and TRBJ2-5; 9 nucleotides match TRBD1. The DNA end lines up better with TRBJ2-7; the J call may be wrong. Germline V gene data show CDR1 as LGHNA and CDR2 as YNFKEQ. The CDR3 covers 15 residues. The CDR3 nucleotides read TGTGCCAGCAGCCAAGTCCCCGGGACAGGGCGCGAGCAGTACTTC. Protein product: CASSQVPGTGREQYF.